This T cell receptor beta chain was obtained from a study of regulatory T cells in long-lasting Graves disease. Documented time point: persistent/refractory GD, antithyroid drugs over 5 years with positive TRAb. The TCR library used RNA extracted from PBMCs. In germline, CDR1 is SGHVS, CDR2 FNYEAQ. Trimming stripped 4 bases from V and 2 bases from J, with 15 bases between. This CDR3 has 16 amino acids. As regards this clonotype: The antigen is undetermined.

General study points: Owing to a sample size that was small, accuracy may have been reduced.

iRepertoire HTBI primers and Arm-PCR of CDR3 regions built TCR beta libraries. TCRdb re-called the multiplex PCR reads through MiXCR, storing one row per CDR3 protein. The profile covers 700,000 or so distinct CDR3 sequences, with approximately 29% appearing a single time and about two fifths taken by the ten largest. The sample was peripheral blood mononuclear cells (PBMCs), taken when the disease was refractory, from a patient treated with antithyroid drugs. This sequence originates from a female donor with Graves disease. The chain employs TRBV7-6 and TRBJ1-3; a weak D match, TRBD1 (5 bases). The CDR3 reads CASSSIRGSAGNTIYF. In nucleotides, the CDR3 is TGTGCCAGCAGCTCTATTAGGGGCAGTGCTGGAAACACCATATATTTT. The whole variable domain, remainder taken from reference TRBV7-6 and TRBJ1-3, is GAGVSQSPRYKVTKRGQDVALRCDPISGHVSLYWYRQALGQGPEFLTYFNYEAQQDKSGLPNDRFSAERPEGSISTLTIQRTEQRDSAMYRCASSSIRGSAGNTIYFGEGSWLTVV.